The sequence of this TCR beta chain was determined in a study of PD-L1 blockade in urothelial cancer. In the study overall: In terms of prior chemotherapy, patients had received 0 to 3 regimens.

TCRdb's copy holds only in-frame clones and misses some; the assay was immunoSEQ multiplex PCR. The table has tens of thousands of clones, 87% seen once. Time point described: pretreatment peripheral blood. The source material was PBMCs, sampled around atezolizumab (anti-PD-L1) treatment. The source is a woman aged 55-69 years with urothelial cancer.

The CDR3 region is CASSLGTLVFTDTQYF. The CDR3 DNA reads as TGTGCCAGCAGCTTGGGGACTCTAGTATTTACAGATACGCAGTATTTT. The chain carries TRBV7-8 and TRBJ2-3; weak D call: TRBD2 (6 bases). The CDR3 spans 16 residues. Trimming stripped 3 bases from V and 3 bases from J, with 16 bases between. Germline CDR1 and CDR2: SGHVS and FQNEAQ.